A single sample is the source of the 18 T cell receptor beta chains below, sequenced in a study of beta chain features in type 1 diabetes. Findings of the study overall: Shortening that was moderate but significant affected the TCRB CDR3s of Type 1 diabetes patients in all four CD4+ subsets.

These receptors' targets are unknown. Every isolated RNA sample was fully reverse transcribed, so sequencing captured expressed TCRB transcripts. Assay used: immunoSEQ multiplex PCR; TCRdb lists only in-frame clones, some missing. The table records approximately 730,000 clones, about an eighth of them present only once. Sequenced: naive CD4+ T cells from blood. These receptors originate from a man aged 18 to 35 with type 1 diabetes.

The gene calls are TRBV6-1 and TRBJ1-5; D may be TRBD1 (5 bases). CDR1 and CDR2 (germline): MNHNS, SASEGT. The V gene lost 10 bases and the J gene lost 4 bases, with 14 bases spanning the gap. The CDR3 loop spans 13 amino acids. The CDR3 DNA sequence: TGTGCCACAAGGGAGGGGAATAATCAGCCCCAGCATTTT. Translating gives CATREGNNQPQHF.

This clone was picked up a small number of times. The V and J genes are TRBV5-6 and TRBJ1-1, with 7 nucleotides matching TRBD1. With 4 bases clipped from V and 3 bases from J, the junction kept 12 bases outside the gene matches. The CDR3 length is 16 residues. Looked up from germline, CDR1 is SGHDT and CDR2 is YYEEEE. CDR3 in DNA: TGTGCCAGCAGCCTCATAGGGACAGAAACTTACACTGAAGCTTTCTTT. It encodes CASSLIGTETYTEAFF.

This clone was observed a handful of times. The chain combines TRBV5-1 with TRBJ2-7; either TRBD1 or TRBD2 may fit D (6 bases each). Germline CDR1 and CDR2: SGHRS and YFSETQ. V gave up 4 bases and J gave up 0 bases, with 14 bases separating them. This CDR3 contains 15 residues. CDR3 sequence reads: CASSRRDISSYEQYF. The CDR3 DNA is TGCGCCAGCAGCAGGCGGGACATAAGCTCCTACGAGCAGTACTTC. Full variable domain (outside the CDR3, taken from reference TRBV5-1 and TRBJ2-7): KAGVTQTPRYLIKTRGQQVTLSCSPISGHRSVSWYQQTPGQGLQFLFEYFSETQRNKGNFPGRFSGRQFSNSRSEMNVSTLELGDSALYLCASSRRDISSYEQYFGPGTRLTVT.

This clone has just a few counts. CDR3 residues: CASSWADRDEKLFF. DNA of the CDR3: TGTGCCAGCAGCTGGGCAGACAGGGATGAAAAACTGTTTTTT. V usage is TRBV5-4 and J usage is TRBJ1-4; 7 bases match TRBD1. Trimming took 3 bases from V and 6 from J; bases not matched to a gene: 5. The CDR3 contains 14 residues. CDR1 is SGHNT and CDR2 is YYREEE in the germline V gene (reference sequence). Looking up the rest from reference TRBV5-4 and TRBJ1-4 gives the full variable domain: ETGVTQSPTHLIKTRGQQVTLRCSSQSGHNTVSWYQQALGQGPQFIFQYYREEENGRGNFPPRFSGLQFPNYSSELNVNALELDDSALYLCASSWADRDEKLFFGSGTQLSVL.

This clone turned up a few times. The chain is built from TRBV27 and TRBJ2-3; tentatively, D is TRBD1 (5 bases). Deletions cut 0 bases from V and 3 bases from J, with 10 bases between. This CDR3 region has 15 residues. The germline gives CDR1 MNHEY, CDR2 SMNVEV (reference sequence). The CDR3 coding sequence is TGTGCCAGCAGTTTATCCAGGGTAATTACAGATACGCAGTATTTT. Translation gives CASSLSRVITDTQYF.

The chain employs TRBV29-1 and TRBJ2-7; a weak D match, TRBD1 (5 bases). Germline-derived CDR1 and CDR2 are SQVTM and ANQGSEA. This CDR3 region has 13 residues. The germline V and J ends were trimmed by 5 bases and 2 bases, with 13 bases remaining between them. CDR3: CSVREGATYEQYF. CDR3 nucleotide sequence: TGCAGCGTTCGAGAAGGGGCCACCTACGAGCAGTACTTC.

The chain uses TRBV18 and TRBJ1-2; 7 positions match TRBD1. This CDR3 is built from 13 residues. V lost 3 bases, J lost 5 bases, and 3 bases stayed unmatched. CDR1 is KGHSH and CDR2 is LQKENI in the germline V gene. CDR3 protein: CASSPEQGYGYTF. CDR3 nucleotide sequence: TGTGCCAGCTCACCCGAACAGGGGTATGGCTACACCTTC.

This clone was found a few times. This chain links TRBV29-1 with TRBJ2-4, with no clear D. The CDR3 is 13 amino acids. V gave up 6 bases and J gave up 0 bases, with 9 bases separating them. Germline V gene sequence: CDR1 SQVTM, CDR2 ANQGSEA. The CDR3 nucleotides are TGCAGCGTCCGGCCCCTAGCCAAAAACATTCAGTACTTC. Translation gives CSVRPLAKNIQYF. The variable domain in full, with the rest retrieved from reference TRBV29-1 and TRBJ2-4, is SAVISQKPSRDICQRGTSLTIQCQVDSQVTMMFWYRQQPGQSLTLIATANQGSEATYESGFVIDKFPISRPNLTFSTLTVSNMSPEDSSIYLCSVRPLAKNIQYFGAGTRLSVL.

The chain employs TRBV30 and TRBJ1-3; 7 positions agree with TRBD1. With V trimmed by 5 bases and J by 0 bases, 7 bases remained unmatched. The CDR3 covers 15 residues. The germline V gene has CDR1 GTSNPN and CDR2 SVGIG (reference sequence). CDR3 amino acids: CAWDPTGNSGNTIYF. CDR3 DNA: TGTGCCTGGGACCCGACAGGGAACTCTGGAAACACCATATATTTT. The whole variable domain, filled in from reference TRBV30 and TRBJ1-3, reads SQTIHQWPATLVQPVGSPLSLECTVEGTSNPNLYWYRQAAGRGLQLLFYSVGIGQISSEVPQNLSASRPQDRQFILSSKKLLLSDSGFYLCAWDPTGNSGNTIYFGEGSWLTVV.

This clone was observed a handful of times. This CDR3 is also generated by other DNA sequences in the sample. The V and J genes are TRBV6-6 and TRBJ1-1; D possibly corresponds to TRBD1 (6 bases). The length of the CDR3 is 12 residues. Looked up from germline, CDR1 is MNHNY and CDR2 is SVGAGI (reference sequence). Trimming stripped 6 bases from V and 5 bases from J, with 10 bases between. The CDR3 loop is CASSPQGTEAFF. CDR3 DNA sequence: TGTGCCAGCAGCCCACAGGGAACTGAAGCTTTCTTT.

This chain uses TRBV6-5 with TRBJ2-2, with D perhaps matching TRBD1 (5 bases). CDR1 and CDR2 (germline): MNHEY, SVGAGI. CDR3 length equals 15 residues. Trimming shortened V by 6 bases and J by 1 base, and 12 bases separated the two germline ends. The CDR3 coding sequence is TGTGCCAGCAGAGATAGGGGTCTGAACACCGGGGAGCTGTTTTTT. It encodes CASRDRGLNTGELFF.

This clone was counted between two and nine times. CDR3 DNA: TGTGCCACCCAGGGGGATTTTAATTCACCCCTCCACTTT. It is translated as CATQGDFNSPLHF. V is TRBV11-2 and J is TRBJ1-6; 7 positions agree with TRBD1. Trimming cost V 10 bases and J 6 bases; bases outside gene matches: 6. In germline, CDR1 is SGHAT, CDR2 FQNNGV. This CDR3 is 13 amino acids long. Based on the CDR3 plus reference TRBV11-2 and TRBJ1-6, the full variable domain is EAGVAQSPRYKIIEKRQSVAFWCNPISGHATLYWYQQILGQGPKLLIQFQNNGVVDDSQLPKDRFSAERLKGVDSTLKIQPAKLEDSAVYLCATQGDFNSPLHFGNGTRLTVT.

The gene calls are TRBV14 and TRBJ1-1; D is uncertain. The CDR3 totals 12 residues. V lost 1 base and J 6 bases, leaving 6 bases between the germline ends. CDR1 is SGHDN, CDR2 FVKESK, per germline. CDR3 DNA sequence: TGTGCCAGCAGCCAAGTTCAGTCTGAAGCTTTCTTT. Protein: CASSQVQSEAFF. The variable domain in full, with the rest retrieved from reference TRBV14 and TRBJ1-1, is EAGVTQFPSHSVIEKGQTVTLRCDPISGHDNLYWYRRVMGKEIKFLLHFVKESKQDESGMPNNRFLAERTGGTYSTLKVQPAELEDSGVYFCASSQVQSEAFFGQGTRLTVV.

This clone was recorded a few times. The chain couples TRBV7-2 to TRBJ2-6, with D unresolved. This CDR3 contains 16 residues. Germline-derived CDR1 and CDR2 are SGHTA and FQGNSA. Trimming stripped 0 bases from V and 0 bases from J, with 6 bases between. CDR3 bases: TGTGCCAGCAGCTTAGCTAGGCTCTCTGGGGCCAACGTCCTGACTTTC. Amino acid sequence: CASSLARLSGANVLTF. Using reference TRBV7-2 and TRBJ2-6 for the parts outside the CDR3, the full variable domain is GAGVSQSPSNKVTEKGKDVELRCDPISGHTALYWYRQSLGQGLEFLIYFQGNSAPDKSGLPSDRFSAERTGGSVSTLTIQRTQQEDSAVYLCASSLARLSGANVLTFGAGSRLTVL.

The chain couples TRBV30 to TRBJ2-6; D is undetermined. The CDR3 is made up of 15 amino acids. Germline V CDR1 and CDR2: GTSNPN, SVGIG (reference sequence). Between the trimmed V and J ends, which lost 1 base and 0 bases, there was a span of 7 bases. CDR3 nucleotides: TGTGCCTGGAGTGCCCAATTCTCTGGGGCCAACGTCCTGACTTTC. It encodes CAWSAQFSGANVLTF. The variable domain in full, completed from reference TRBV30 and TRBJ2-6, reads SQTIHQWPATLVQPVGSPLSLECTVEGTSNPNLYWYRQAAGRGLQLLFYSVGIGQISSEVPQNLSASRPQDRQFILSSKKLLLSDSGFYLCAWSAQFSGANVLTFGAGSRLTVL.

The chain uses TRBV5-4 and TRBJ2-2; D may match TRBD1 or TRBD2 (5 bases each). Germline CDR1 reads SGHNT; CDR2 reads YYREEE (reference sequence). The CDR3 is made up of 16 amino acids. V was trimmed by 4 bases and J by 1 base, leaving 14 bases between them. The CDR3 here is CASSPGPPGNTGELFF. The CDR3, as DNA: TGTGCCAGCAGCCCGGGACCCCCTGGGAACACCGGGGAGCTGTTTTTT.

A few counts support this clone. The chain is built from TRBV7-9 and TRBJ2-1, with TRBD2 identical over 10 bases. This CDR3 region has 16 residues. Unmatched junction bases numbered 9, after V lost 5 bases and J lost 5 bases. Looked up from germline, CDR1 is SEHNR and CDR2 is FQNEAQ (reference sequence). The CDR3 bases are TGTGCCAGCAGCCATCTCGGACTAGCGGTCAACAATGAGCAGTTCTTC. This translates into CASSHLGLAVNNEQFF. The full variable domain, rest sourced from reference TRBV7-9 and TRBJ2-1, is DTGVSQNPRHKITKRGQNVTFRCDPISEHNRLYWYRQTLGQGPEFLTYFQNEAQLEKSRLLSDRFSAERPKGSFSTLEIQRTEQGDSAMYLCASSHLGLAVNNEQFFGPGTRLTVL.

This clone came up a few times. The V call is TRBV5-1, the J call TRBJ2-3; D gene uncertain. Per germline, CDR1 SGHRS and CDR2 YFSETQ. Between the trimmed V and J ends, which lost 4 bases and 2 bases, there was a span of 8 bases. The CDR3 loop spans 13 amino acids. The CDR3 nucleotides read TGCGCCAGCAGCGAAGGGTACACAGATACGCAGTATTTT. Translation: CASSEGYTDTQYF.